One sample yielded the 27 T cell receptor beta chains listed below, sequenced in a study of blood T cell repertoires in COVID-19. Sequenced by immunoSEQ multiplex PCR; TCRdb stores in-frame clones only, minus some. This sample has over 60,000 clones, with more than 75% found just once. The sequenced sample consisted of peripheral blood. The origin of the receptors is a woman aged 80 or over with acute or convalescent COVID-19.

This chain links TRBV9 with TRBJ2-7; no firm D call. The CDR3 covers 15 residues. Per germline, CDR1 SGDLS and CDR2 YYNGEE. Trimming took 1 base from V and 0 from J, leaving 11 bases between them. CDR3 nucleotides: TGTGCCAGCAGCGTATCGCCGGTGTCCTCCTACGAGCAGTACTTC. This codes for CASSVSPVSSYEQYF.

J is TRBJ1-2 and V is TRBV12-3 or TRBV12-4; a weak D match, TRBD1 (6 bases). Trimming took 5 bases from V and 6 from J, leaving 13 bases between them. CDR3 length: 13 residues. The DNA for the CDR3 is TGTGCCAGCAGTCTGCAGGGGTCGGATGGCTACACCTTC. Its protein is CASSLQGSDGYTF.

The chain recombines TRBV28 with TRBJ2-3; D remains unclear. This CDR3 has 15 residues. V dropped 3 bases and J dropped 0 bases, with 10 bases sitting between them. Germline V lookup: CDR1 MDHEN, CDR2 SYDVKM. For the CDR3, the DNA is TGTGCCAGCAGTTTTGTCCTTACTAGCACAGATACGCAGTATTTT. This sequence encodes CASSFVLTSTDTQYF.

The chain employs TRBV6-6 and TRBJ2-3; weak D call: TRBD1 (5 bases). This CDR3 has 15 amino acids. Germline CDR1 is MNHNY and CDR2 is SVGAGI (reference sequence). Trimming pared 7 bases from V and 2 bases from J, leaving 16 bases between. CDR3 residues: CASTDQGRTTDTQYF. The CDR3, as DNA: TGTGCCAGCACCGATCAGGGAAGGACCACAGATACGCAGTATTTT.

The chain is built from TRBV19 and TRBJ1-5; the match to TRBD1 covers 11 bases. The CDR3 has 15 residues. J was trimmed by 7 bases and V by 4 bases; bases with no gene match: 6. In germline, CDR1 is LNHDA, CDR2 SQIVND (reference sequence). The CDR3 loop is CASSRTGGAGQPQHF. The CDR3 DNA reads TGTGCCAGTAGTAGGACAGGGGGCGCAGGGCAGCCCCAGCATTTT.

This chain connects TRBV5-6 to TRBJ2-1; possibly TRBD2 for D (6 bases). The CDR3 is 15 amino acids. Per germline, CDR1 SGHDT and CDR2 YYEEEE. With 4 bases removed from V and 7 bases from J, the gap between germline ends came to 18 bases. CDR3 DNA: TGTGCCAGCAGCCTTCTGAGCGGGTACGAGAATGAGCAGTTCTTC. This translates into CASSLLSGYENEQFF.

J is TRBJ1-3 and V is TRBV19, with D maybe TRBD1 (5 bases). Between the trimmed V and J ends, which lost 2 bases and 4 bases, there was a span of 9 bases. This CDR3 has 14 amino acids. Germline CDR1 and CDR2: LNHDA and SQIVND (reference sequence). CDR3 amino acids: CASSITGTGNTIYF. The CDR3 nucleotides are TGTGCCAGTAGTATAACAGGAACGGGAAACACCATATATTTT.

V is TRBV28 and J is TRBJ2-1; TRBD1 agrees at 8 bases. Per the germline V gene, CDR1 is MDHEN and CDR2 is SYDVKM. This CDR3 contains 16 residues. With V trimmed by 6 bases and J by 5 bases, 12 bases remained unmatched. CDR3 bases: TGTGCCAGCAGCTTACTCCCGACAGGGGACAACAATGAGCAGTTCTTC. Its translation: CASSLLPTGDNNEQFF.

The chain links TRBV6-5 to TRBJ2-2; 7 bases line up with TRBD1. This CDR3 comprises 13 residues. Germline CDR1 reads MNHEY; CDR2 reads SVGAGI. V dropped 9 bases and J dropped 4; count of bases not matched to a gene: 5. For the CDR3, the DNA is TGTGCCAGTGCCGGGACAGTCACCGGGGAGCTGTTTTTT. Its translation is CASAGTVTGELFF.

The chain is built from TRBV5-6 and TRBJ1-2; 7 bases agree with TRBD1. The CDR3 extends over 15 amino acids. The germline gives CDR1 SGHDT, CDR2 YYEEEE. J lost 2 bases, V lost 4 bases, and 8 bases had no gene match. The CDR3 sequence: CASSAHRGLNYGYTF. CDR3 nucleotides: TGTGCCAGCAGCGCCCACAGGGGCCTAAACTATGGCTACACCTTC.

The V gene is TRBV11-2, the J gene TRBJ2-5; D perhaps matches TRBD2 (5 bases). The germline V and J ends were trimmed by 3 bases and 4 bases, with 15 bases remaining between them. From germline, CDR1 is SGHAT and CDR2 FQNNGV. There are 15 residues in the CDR3. CDR3 nucleotides: TGTGCCAGCAGCTTCGGCGGGCAGAGTATAGAGACCCAGTACTTC. It encodes CASSFGGQSIETQYF.

In its sample, this clone was seen once. V usage is TRBV15 and J usage is TRBJ1-1, with 7 positions matching TRBD1. The CDR3 has 16 residues. V gave up 0 bases and J gave up 4 bases; unmatched junction bases: 8. The germline gives CDR1 LNHNV, CDR2 YYDKDF (reference sequence). CDR3 in DNA: TGTGCCACCAGCAGAGATCCGTTAGGGGGCAGCACTGAAGCTTTCTTT. Translation gives CATSRDPLGGSTEAFF.

The CDR3 loop is CASSSGQTTEAFF. Here the CDR3 DNA reads TGTGCCAGCAGCTCAGGACAGACCACTGAAGCTTTCTTT. The chain links TRBV9 to TRBJ1-1, with D possibly matching TRBD1 (6 bases). V dropped 4 bases and J dropped 4 bases, with 11 bases sitting between them. The CDR3 loop spans 13 amino acids. Germline V lookup: CDR1 SGDLS, CDR2 YYNGEE.

The chain joins TRBV2 to TRBJ1-1, with TRBD1 matching 7 bases. V was pared by 6 bases and J by 4 bases, with 8 bases of the junction left unmatched. There are 14 residues in the CDR3. CDR1 and CDR2 (germline): SNHLY, FYNNEI. The CDR3 DNA reads as TGTGCCAGCAGAGACAGGGAATCCTCCACTGAAGCTTTCTTT. Its protein is CASRDRESSTEAFF.

This clone has a single count. The chain joins TRBV9 to TRBJ2-2; 12 bases match TRBD2. The CDR3 contains 17 residues. V shed 3 bases, J shed 5 bases, and the junction held 8 bases outside the gene matches. The germline gives CDR1 SGDLS, CDR2 YYNGEE. The CDR3 sequence: CASSAGVTSGRTGELFF. The CDR3 DNA reads TGTGCCAGCAGCGCAGGGGTGACTAGCGGGAGAACCGGGGAGCTGTTTTTT.

This chain links TRBV4-1 with TRBJ2-5; 12 bases align to TRBD1. The germline V gene encodes CDR1 MGHRA and CDR2 YSYEKL. The V gene end was trimmed by 3 bases and the J gene end by 2 bases; junction bases not matched to a gene: 7. CDR3 length: 17 amino acids. CDR3 region: CASSQGTGGWWQETQYF. CDR3 nucleotides: TGCGCCAGCAGCCAGGGGACAGGGGGCTGGTGGCAAGAGACCCAGTACTTC.

The V call is TRBV29-1, the J call TRBJ1-1; TRBD1 might be the D (6 bases). Trimming took off 1 base at V and 3 bases at J, with 18 bases between the two ends. CDR1 and CDR2 (germline): SQVTM, ANQGSEA. CDR3 length: 16 residues. CDR3 loop: CSVEGLRGARYTEAFF. In DNA, the CDR3 is TGCAGCGTTGAAGGGCTGCGGGGGGCACGGTACACTGAAGCTTTCTTT.

V gene TRBV5-4 combines with J gene TRBJ1-6; weak D call: TRBD1 (5 bases). V was clipped by 0 bases and J by 5 bases, with 12 bases between them. The CDR3 is made up of 16 amino acids. Germline V CDR1 and CDR2: SGHNT, YYREEE (reference sequence). In DNA form, the CDR3 reads TGTGCCAGCAGCTTGGTTGGCAGGGATGATAATTCACCCCTCCACTTT. Its translation is CASSLVGRDDNSPLHF.

V and J are TRBV24-1 and TRBJ1-1; 11 bases align to TRBD1. The CDR3 is 15 residues long. Germline V gene data show CDR1 as KGHDR and CDR2 as SFDVKD. With V trimmed by 7 bases and J by 3 bases, 6 bases remained unmatched. CDR3 DNA: TGTGCCACCAGGAGGACAGGGGGCGCGGACACTGAAGCTTTCTTT. This encodes CATRRTGGADTEAFF.

The V call is TRBV7-2, the J call TRBJ2-7; D is unresolved. Germline CDR1 and CDR2: SGHTA and FQGNSA. This CDR3 contains 11 residues. V gave up 5 bases and J gave up 5 bases, with 7 bases separating them. The CDR3: CASSRGHEQYF. Here the CDR3 DNA reads TGTGCCAGCAGCCGAGGTCACGAGCAGTACTTC.

The V and J genes are TRBV28 and TRBJ1-4; D might be TRBD1 (5 bases). The germline CDR1 and CDR2 sequences are MDHEN and SYDVKM. Trimming removed 5 bases at V and 0 bases at J, with 16 bases between. The CDR3 runs 17 residues. The CDR3 sequence is CASSPPGLSATNEKLFF. The CDR3 region has the DNA TGTGCCAGCAGTCCCCCAGGGCTCTCTGCAACTAATGAAAAACTGTTTTTT.

The chain is built from TRBV24-1 and TRBJ2-1; tentative D call: TRBD2 (5 bases). V lost 4 bases and J 0 bases, leaving 15 bases between the germline ends. Germline loops: CDR1 KGHDR, CDR2 SFDVKD. CDR3 length equals 17 residues. CDR3 amino acids: CATSDPRPGSSYNEQFF. The CDR3 nucleotides are TGTGCCACCAGTGACCCACGACCGGGGAGCTCCTACAATGAGCAGTTCTTC.

CDR3 amino acids: CASSPANPGLARAGDTQYF. For the CDR3, the DNA is TGTGCCAGCAGCCCTGCAAACCCGGGACTAGCAAGAGCAGGAGATACGCAGTATTTT. The chain joins TRBV27 to TRBJ2-3; 9 nucleotides line up with TRBD2. Germline CDR1 reads MNHEY; CDR2 reads SMNVEV (reference sequence). Trimming removed 6 bases from V and 5 bases from J; junction bases left unmatched: 21. CDR3 length equals 19 residues.

J is TRBJ2-1 and V is TRBV6-5, with 14 bases fitting TRBD2. The CDR3 runs 15 residues. Germline V gene lookup returns CDR1 MNHEY and CDR2 SVGAGI. The ends lost 7 bases at V and 4 bases at J; junction bases unmatched: 3. The CDR3 here is CASTRTSGGYNEQFF. CDR3 DNA sequence: TGTGCCAGCACCCGGACTAGCGGGGGGTACAATGAGCAGTTCTTC.

The rearrangement links TRBV28 to TRBJ1-1; D unresolved. Per germline, CDR1 MDHEN and CDR2 SYDVKM. The CDR3 consists of 13 residues. The V and J ends lost 8 bases and 8 bases respectively, with 18 bases between them. The CDR3 bases are TGTGCCAGCCGGTTTAGTGGACTACAGGAAGCTTTCTTT. As protein: CASRFSGLQEAFF.

This chain links TRBV9 with TRBJ2-3, with 7 bases matching TRBD2. Germline lookup yields CDR1 SGDLS and CDR2 YYNGEE. V gave up 4 bases and J gave up 2 bases; unmatched junction bases: 7. The CDR3 runs to 15 residues. The CDR3 protein is CASSPRGVATDTQYF. CDR3 nucleotide sequence: TGTGCCAGCAGCCCCCGGGGGGTCGCCACAGATACGCAGTATTTT. Using reference TRBV9 and TRBJ2-3 for the parts outside the CDR3, the full variable domain is DSGVTQTPKHLITATGQRVTLRCSPRSGDLSVYWYQQSLDQGLQFLIQYYNGEERAKGNILERFSAQQFPDLHSELNLSSLELGDSALYFCASSPRGVATDTQYFGPGTRLTVL.

This clone was observed a single time. The chain combines TRBV13 with TRBJ2-2; TRBD2 is a possible D gene (6 bases). V was trimmed by 4 bases and J by 4 bases, leaving 19 bases between them. The CDR3 consists of 17 residues. In germline, CDR1 is PRHDT, CDR2 FYEKMQ (reference sequence). In nucleotides, the CDR3 is TGTGCCAGCAGCTCCCGGGGAAGTCCGACTAGCACCGGGGAGCTGTTTTTT. Protein sequence: CASSSRGSPTSTGELFF.